This TCR beta chain was documented in a study of beta chain features in type 1 diabetes. Trimming took off 1 base at V and 3 bases at J, with 6 bases between the two ends. The germline CDR1 and CDR2 sequences are SGHDN and FVKESK. CDR3 length: 13 amino acids. Study findings and constraints: For Type 1 diabetes patients, all four CD4+ subsets carried TCRB CDR3s that were moderately but significantly shorter.

As concerns this clone: The antigen remains unidentified.

Expressed TCRB transcripts got sequenced, as all isolated RNA was reverse transcribed. Repertoires were generated with immunoSEQ multiplex PCR, while TCRdb's copy carries only in-frame clones and drops some. The table shows 630,000 or so clones, with roughly an eighth occurring only once. This receptor was taken from a man aged 18 to 30 with type 1 diabetes. Sequenced sample: naive CD4+ T cells from blood. The chain combines TRBV14 with TRBJ1-1; D is unclear. CDR3 nucleotide sequence: TGTGCCAGCAGCCAAGTCAGGTACACTGAAGCTTTCTTT. Translation: CASSQVRYTEAFF.